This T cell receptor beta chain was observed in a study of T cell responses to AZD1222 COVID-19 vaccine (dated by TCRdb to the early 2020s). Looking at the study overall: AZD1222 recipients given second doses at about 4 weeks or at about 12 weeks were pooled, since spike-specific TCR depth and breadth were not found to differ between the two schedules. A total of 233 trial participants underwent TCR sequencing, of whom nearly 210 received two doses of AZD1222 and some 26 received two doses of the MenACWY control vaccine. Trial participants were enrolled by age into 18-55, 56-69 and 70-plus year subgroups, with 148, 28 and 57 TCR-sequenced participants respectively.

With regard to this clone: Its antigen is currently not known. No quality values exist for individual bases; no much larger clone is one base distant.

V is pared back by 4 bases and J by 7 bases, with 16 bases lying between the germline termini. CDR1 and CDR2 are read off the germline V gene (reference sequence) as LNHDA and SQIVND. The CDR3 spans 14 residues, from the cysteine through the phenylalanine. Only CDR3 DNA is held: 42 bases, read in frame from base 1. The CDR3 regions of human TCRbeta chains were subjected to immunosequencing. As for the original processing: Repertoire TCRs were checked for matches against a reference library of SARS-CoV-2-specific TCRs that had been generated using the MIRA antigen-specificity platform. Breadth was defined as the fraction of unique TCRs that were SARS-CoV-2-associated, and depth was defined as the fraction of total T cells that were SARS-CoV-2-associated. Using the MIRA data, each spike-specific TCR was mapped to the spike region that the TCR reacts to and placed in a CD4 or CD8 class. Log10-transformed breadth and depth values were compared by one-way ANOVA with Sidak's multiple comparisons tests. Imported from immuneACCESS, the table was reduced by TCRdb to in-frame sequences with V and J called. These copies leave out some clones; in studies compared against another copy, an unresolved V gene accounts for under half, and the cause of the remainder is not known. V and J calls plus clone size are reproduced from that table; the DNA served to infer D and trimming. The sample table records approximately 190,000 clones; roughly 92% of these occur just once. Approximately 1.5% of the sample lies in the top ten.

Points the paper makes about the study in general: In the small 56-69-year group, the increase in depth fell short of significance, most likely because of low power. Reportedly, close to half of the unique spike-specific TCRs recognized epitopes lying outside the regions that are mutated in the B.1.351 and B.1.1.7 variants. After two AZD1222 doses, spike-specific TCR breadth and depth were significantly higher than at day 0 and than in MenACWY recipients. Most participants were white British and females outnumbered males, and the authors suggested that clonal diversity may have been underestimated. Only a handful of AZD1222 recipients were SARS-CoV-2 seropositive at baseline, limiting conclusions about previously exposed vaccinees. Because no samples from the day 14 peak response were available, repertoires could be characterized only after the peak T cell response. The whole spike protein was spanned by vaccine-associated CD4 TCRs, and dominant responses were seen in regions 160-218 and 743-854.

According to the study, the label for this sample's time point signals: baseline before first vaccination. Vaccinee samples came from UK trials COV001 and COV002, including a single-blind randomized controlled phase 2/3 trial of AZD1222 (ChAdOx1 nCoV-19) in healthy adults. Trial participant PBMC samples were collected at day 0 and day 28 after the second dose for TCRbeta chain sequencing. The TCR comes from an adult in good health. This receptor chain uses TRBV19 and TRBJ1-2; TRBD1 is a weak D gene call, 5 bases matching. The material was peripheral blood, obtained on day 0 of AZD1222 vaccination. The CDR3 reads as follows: CASSTSSTVAGYTF. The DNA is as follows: TGTGCCAGTAGTACCTCTTCGACAGTCGCTGGCTACACCTTC.